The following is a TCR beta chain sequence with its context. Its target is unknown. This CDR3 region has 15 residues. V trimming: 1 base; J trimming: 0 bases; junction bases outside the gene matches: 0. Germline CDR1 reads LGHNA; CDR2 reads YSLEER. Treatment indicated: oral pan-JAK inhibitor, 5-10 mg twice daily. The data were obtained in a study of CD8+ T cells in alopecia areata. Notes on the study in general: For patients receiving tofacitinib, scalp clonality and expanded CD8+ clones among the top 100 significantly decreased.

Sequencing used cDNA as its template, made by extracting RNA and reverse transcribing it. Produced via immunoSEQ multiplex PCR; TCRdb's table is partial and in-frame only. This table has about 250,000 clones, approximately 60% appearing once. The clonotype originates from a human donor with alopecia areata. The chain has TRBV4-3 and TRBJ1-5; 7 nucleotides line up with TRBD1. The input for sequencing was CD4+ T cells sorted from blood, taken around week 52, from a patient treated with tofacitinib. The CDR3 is CASSQGQGSNQPQHF. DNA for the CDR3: TGCGCCAGCAGCCAAGGACAGGGTAGCAATCAGCCCCAGCATTTT.